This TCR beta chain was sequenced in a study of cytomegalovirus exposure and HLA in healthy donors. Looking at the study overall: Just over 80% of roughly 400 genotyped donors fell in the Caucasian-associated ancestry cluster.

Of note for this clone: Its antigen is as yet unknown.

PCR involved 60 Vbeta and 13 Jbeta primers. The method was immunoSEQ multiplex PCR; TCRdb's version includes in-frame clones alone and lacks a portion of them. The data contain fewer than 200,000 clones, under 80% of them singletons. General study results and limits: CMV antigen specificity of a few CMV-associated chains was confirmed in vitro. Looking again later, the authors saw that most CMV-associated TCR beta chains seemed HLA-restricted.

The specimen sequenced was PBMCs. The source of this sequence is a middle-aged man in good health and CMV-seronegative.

The CDR3 spells CASRDRNTGELFF. CDR3 coding DNA: TGTGCCAGCAGGGACAGGAACACCGGGGAGCTGTTTTTT. The chain is built from TRBV6-1 and TRBJ2-2; a possible D gene is TRBD1 (6 bases). This CDR3 has 13 residues. V dropped 6 bases and J dropped 1 base, with 6 bases sitting between them. Germline lookup yields CDR1 MNHNS and CDR2 SASEGT.